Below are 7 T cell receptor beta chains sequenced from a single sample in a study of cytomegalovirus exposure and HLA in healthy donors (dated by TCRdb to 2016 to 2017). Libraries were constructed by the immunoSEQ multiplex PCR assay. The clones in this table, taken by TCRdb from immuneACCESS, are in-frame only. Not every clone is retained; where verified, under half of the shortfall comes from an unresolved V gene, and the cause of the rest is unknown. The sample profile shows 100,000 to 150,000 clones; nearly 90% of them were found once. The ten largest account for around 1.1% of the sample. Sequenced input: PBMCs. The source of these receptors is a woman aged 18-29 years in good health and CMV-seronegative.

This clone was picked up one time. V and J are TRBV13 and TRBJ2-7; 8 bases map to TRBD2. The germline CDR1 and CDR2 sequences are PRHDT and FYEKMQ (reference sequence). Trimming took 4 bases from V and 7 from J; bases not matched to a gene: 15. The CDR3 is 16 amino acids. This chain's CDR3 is CASSSGISGIGGEQYF. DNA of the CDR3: TGTGCCAGCAGCTCAGGAATTAGCGGGATAGGTGGAGAGCAGTACTTC.

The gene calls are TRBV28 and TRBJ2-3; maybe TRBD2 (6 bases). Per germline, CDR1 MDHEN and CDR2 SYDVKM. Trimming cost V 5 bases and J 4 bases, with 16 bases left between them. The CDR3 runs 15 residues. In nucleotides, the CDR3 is TGTGCCAGCAGTACATTACCCGGGGGATCAGATACGCAGTATTTT. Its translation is CASSTLPGGSDTQYF.

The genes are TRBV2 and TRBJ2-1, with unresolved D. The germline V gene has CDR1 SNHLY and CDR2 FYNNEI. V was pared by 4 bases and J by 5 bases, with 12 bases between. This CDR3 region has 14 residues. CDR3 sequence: CASSVGRTNNEQFF. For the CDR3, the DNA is TGTGCCAGCAGTGTCGGTAGAACCAACAATGAGCAGTTCTTC.

CDR3 DNA sequence: TGTGCCAGCAGTCCTATTTCGAGCTCCTACGAGCAGTACTTC. Its translation is CASSPISSSYEQYF. This rearrangement joins TRBV7-2 to TRBJ2-7; unclear D gene. V was clipped by 6 bases and J by 0 bases, with 12 bases between them. From germline, CDR1 is SGHTA and CDR2 FQGNSA. This CDR3 contains 14 residues.

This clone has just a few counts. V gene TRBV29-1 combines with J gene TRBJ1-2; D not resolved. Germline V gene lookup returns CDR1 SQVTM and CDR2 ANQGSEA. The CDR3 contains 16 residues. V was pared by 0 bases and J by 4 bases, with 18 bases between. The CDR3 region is CSVEDLGRRHGYGYTF. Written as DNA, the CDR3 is TGCAGCGTTGAAGATCTAGGGAGGAGACACGGCTATGGCTACACCTTC.

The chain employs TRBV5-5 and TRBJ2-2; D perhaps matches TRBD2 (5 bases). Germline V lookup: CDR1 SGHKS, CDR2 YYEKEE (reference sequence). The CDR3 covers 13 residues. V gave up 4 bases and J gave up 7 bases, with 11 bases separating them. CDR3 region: CASSADGVGELFF. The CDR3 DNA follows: TGTGCCAGCAGCGCGGACGGGGTCGGGGAGCTGTTTTTT.

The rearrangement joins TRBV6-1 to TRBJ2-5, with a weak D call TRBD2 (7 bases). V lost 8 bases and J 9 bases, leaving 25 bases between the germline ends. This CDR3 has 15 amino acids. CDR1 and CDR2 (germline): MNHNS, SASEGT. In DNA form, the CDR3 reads TGTGCCAGCGGAAGAGGGGGGGCCTCGGAGGGGGCCCAGTACTTC. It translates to CASGRGGASEGAQYF.